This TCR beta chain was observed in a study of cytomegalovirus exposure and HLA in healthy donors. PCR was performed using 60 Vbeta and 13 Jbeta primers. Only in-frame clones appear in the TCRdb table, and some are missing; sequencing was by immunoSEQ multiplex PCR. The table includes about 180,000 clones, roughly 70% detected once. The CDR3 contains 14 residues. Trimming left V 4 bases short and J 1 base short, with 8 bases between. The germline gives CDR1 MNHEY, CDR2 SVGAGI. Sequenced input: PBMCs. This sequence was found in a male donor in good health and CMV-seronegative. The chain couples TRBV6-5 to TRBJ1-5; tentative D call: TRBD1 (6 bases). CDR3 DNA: TGTGCCAGCAGTTCTCAGGGGAGCAATCAGCCCCAGCATTTT. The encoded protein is CASSSQGSNQPQHF.